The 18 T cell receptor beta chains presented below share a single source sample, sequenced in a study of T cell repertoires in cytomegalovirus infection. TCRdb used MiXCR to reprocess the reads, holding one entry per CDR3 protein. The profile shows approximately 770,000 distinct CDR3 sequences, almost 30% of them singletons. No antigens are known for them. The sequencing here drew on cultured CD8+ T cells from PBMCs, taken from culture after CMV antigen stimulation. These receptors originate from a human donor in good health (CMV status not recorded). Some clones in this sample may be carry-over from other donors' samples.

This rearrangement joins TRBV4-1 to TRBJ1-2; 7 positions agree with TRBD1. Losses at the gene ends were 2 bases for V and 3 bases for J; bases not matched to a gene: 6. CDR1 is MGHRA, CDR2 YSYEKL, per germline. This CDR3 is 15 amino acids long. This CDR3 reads CASSQRGGEDYGYTF. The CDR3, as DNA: TGCGCCAGCAGCCAAAGAGGGGGCGAGGACTATGGCTACACCTTC.

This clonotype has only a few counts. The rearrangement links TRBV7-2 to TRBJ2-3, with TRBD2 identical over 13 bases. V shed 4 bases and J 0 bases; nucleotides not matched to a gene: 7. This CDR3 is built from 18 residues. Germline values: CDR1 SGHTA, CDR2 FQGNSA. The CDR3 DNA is TGTGCCAGCAGCTCGTCCAGACTAGCGGGGGGTAGCACAGATACGCAGTATTTT. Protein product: CASSSSRLAGGSTDTQYF.

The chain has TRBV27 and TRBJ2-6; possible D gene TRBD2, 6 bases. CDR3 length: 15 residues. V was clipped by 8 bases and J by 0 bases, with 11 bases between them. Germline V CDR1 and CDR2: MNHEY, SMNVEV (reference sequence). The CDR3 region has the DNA TGTGCCAGCGGCGGGGTGTACTCTGGGGCCAACGTCCTGACTTTC. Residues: CASGGVYSGANVLTF.

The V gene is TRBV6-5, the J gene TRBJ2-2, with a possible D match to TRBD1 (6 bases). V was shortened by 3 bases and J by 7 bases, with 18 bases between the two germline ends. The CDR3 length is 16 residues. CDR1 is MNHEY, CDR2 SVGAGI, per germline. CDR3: CASSYSSARGVGELFF. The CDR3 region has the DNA TGTGCCAGCAGTTATTCTTCGGCCAGGGGTGTCGGGGAGCTGTTTTTT.

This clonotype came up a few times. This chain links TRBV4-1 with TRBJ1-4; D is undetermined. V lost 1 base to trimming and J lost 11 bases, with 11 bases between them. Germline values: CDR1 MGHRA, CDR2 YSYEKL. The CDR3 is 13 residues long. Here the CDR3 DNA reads TGCGCCAGCAGCCAAGGTCAGGCGCGGAAACTGTTTTTT. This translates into CASSQGQARKLFF.

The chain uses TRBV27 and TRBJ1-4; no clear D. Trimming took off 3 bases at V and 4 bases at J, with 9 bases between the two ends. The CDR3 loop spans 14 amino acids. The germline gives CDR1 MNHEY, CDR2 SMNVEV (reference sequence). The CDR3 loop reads CASSFRQHNEKLFF. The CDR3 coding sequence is TGTGCCAGCAGTTTCCGGCAACATAATGAAAAACTGTTTTTT.

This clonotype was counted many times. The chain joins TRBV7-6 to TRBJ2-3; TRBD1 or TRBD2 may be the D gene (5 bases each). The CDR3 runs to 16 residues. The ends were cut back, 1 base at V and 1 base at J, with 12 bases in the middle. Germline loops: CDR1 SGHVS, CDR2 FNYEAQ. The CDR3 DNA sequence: TGTGCCAGCAGCTTAGATTTACGGGACGGCACAGATACGCAGTATTTT. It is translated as CASSLDLRDGTDTQYF.

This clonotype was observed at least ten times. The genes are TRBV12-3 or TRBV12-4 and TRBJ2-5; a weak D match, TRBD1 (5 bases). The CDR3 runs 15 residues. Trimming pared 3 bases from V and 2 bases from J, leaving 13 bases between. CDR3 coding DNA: TGTGCCAGCAGTTTTGGCCAGGGCCCACAAGAGACCCAGTACTTC. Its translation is CASSFGQGPQETQYF.

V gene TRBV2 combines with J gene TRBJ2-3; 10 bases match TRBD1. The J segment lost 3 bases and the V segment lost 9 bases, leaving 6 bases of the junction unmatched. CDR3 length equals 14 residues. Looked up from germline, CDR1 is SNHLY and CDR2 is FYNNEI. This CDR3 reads CARPGQGFTDTQYF. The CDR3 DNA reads TGTGCCAGACCGGGACAGGGGTTTACAGATACGCAGTATTTT. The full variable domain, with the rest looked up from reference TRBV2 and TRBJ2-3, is EPEVTQTPSHQVTQMGQEVILRCVPISNHLYFYWYRQILGQKVEFLVSFYNNEISEKSEIFDDQFSVERPDGSNFTLKIRSTKLEDSAMYFCARPGQGFTDTQYFGPGTRLTVL.

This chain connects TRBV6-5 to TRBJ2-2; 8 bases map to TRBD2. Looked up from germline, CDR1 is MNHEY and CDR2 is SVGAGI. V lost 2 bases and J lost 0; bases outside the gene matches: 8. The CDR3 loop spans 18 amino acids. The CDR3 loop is CASSYSALAVTNTGELFF. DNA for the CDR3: TGTGCCAGCAGTTACAGCGCACTAGCGGTCACGAACACCGGGGAGCTGTTTTTT.

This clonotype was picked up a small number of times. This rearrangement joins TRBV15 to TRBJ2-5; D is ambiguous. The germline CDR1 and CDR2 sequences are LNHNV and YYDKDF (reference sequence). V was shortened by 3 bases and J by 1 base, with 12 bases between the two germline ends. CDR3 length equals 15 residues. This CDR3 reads CATSRTPGTQETQYF. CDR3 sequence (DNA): TGTGCCACCAGCAGGACTCCCGGAACCCAAGAGACCCAGTACTTC.

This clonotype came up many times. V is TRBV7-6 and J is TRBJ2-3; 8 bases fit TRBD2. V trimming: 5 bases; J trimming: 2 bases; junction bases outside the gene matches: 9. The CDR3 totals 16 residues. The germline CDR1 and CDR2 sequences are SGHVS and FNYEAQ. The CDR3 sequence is CASSPWSGGSTDTQYF. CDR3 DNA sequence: TGTGCCAGCAGCCCTTGGTCGGGGGGGTCCACAGATACGCAGTATTTT.

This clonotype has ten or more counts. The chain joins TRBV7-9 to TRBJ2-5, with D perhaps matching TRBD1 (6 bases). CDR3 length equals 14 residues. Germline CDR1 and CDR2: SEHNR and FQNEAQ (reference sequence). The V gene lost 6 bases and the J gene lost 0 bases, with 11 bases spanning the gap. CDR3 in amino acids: CASSTQGYQETQYF. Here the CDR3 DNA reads TGTGCCAGCAGTACACAGGGATACCAAGAGACCCAGTACTTC.

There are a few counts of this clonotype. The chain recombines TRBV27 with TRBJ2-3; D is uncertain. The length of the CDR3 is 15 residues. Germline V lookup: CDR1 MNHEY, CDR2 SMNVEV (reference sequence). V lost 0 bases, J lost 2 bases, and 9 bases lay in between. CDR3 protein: CASSLSILFTDTQYF. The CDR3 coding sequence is TGTGCCAGCAGTTTATCGATCTTATTCACAGATACGCAGTATTTT.

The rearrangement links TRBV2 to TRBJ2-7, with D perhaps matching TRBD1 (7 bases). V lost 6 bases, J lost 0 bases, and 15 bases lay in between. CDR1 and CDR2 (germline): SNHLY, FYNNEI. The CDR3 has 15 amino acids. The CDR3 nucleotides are TGTGCCAGCAGCTCGCCGCGGGACAGCTCCTACGAGCAGTACTTC. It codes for CASSSPRDSSYEQYF.

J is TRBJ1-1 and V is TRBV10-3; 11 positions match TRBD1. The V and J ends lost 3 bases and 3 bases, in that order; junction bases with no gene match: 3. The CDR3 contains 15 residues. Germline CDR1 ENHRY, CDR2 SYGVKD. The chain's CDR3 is CAISDSGQGDTEAFF. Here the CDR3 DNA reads TGTGCCATCAGTGACTCGGGACAGGGGGACACTGAAGCTTTCTTT.

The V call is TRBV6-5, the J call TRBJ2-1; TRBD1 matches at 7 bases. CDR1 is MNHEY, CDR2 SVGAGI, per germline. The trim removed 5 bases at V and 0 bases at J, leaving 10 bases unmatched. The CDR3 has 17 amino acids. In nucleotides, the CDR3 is TGTGCCAGCAGTCCCTACCCACAGGGGCGCTCCTACAATGAGCAGTTCTTC. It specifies CASSPYPQGRSYNEQFF.

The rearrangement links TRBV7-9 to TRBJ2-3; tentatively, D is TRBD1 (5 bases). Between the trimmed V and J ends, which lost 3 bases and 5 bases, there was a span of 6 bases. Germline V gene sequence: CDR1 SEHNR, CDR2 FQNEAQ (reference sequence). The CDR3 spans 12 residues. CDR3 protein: CASSLTVDTQYF. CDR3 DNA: TGTGCCAGCAGCTTGACAGTAGATACGCAGTATTTT.